This T cell receptor (beta chain) was obtained from a study of radiation and T cells in renal cell carcinoma (dated by TCRdb to the early 2020s). With respect to the entire study: Samples were obtained from a clinical trial, in which 15 Gy stereotactic body radiation therapy was delivered to primary renal cell carcinomas and nephrectomy was performed 4 weeks later. Across all 50 or so samples, several million unique CDR3 nucleotide sequences encoding 2,658,974 unique CDR3 amino acid sequences were identified. A total of some 55 samples underwent TCR beta sequencing, made up of approximately 26 tumors and some 27 peripheral blood samples.

The immunoSEQ kit was used, according to the manufacturer's recommendations, to generate TCR beta libraries from genomic DNA. Library preparation used a first multiplex PCR with proprietary primers, then a second PCR adding unique barcodes, with bead cleanups after each round. A positive control reaction and a negative control reaction, both provided in the kit, were run with every batch of samples. The final libraries were assessed on an Agilent 4200 TapeStation D1000 ScreenTape, pooled by volume, and quantified by qPCR. Sequencing was performed on an Illumina NextSeq500 using a MidOutput 150-cycle cartridge, with 156 Read1 cycles, 15 Index1 cycles, and the kit custom primers. The pooled library was loaded at approximately 1 pM with an approximately 20% PhiX control spike-in. The source study handled its data this way. Vendor-processed data were analyzed in R, with a clonotype defined as all T cells sharing the same CDR3 nucleotide sequence. For clone abundance analyses, frequencies were normalized to the 10,000 most abundant clones per sample. Public T cell clones, averaging fewer than five per sample, were removed before analysis. An abundance difference of at least 32-fold between compartments was the criterion for calling clonotypes tumor-enriched or baseline blood-enriched. A beta-binomial differential abundance model was used to identify clonotypes that expanded or contracted between blood time points. Similarity between tumor and blood repertoires was quantified using the Baroni-Urbani and Buser coefficient, and groups were compared with two-tailed Wilcoxon tests in R. TCRdb took this table from immuneACCESS and kept in-frame rearrangements with V and J called. Such tables lack part of the clones; where checked against another copy, unresolved V genes explain under half of the gap, and the rest is unexplained. The V and J calls and the clone size are those of that table, but D and trimming were determined from the DNA. The sample table shows 150,000 or so clones, and 88% are seen once. The leading ten clones occupy 4.1% of the sample.

General conclusions and limits of the study: Tracking of blood repertoire dynamics stopped at more than three weeks after treatment, with no follow-up past that point. In blood, the top tumor clonotypes increased between baseline and 2 weeks post-radiation and then shrank by 4 weeks, which suggests that tumor-resident clones expanded only transiently. No pretreatment tumor biopsies were available, so the baseline intratumoral presence of clonotypes could not be determined. The single-armed trial design could not address effects of radiation dose or scheduling on the TCR repertoire.

This clone occurred once. Which antigen it targets is not known. The input lacks base qualities; no much larger clone sits a single base away. Per the publication, the time point label means: baseline pretreatment blood. This sample's treatment or condition label indicates: 15 Gy SBRT to primary tumor, nephrectomy 4 weeks later. Serial peripheral blood from radiation-treated patients was sampled at baseline, 2 weeks and 4 weeks after SBRT to track tumor-enriched clonotypes. All patients had renal cell carcinoma with clear cell pathology. Genomic DNA for TCR sequencing was prepared using the QIAamp DNA Blood Mini Kit (Qiagen). The analyses included just those samples that passed every quality control check. Inclusive of the bounding cysteine and phenylalanine, the CDR3 is 14 residues long. Only the CDR3 portion is preserved as DNA: 42 bases, with reading frame beginning at the first base. According to the germline V gene (reference sequence), CDR1 reads WNHNN and CDR2 reads SYGVQD. Cut back by 4 bases and 4 bases, the V and J ends lie 11 bases apart.

The source material was blood, sampled from a patient whose treatment included radiotherapy and nephrectomy. The chain uses TRBV10-1 and TRBJ1-5; the D gene cannot be named for sure. The sequence was collected from a woman in her 70s with renal cell carcinoma. The DNA reads TGCGCCAGCAGTGGCCAGTATCGAAATCAGCCCCAGCATTTT. It is translated as CASSGQYRNQPQHF.